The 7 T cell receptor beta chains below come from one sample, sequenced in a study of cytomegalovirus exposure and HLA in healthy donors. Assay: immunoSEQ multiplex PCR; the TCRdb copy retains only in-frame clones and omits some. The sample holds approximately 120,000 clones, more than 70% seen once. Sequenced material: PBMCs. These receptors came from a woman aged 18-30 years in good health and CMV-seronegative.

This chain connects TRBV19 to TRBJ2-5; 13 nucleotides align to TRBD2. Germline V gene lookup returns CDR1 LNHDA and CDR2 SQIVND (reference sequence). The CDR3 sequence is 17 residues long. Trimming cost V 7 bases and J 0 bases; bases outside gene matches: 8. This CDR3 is CASKKSGTSGNQETQYF. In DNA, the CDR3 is TGTGCCAGTAAGAAGAGCGGGACTAGCGGGAACCAAGAGACCCAGTACTTC.

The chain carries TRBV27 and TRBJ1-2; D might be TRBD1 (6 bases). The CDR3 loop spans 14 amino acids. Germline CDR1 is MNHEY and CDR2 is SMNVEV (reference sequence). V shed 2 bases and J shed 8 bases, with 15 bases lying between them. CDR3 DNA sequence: TGTGCCAGCAGTTTAGTAGGGGGAACGGAAGGCTACACCTTC. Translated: CASSLVGGTEGYTF.

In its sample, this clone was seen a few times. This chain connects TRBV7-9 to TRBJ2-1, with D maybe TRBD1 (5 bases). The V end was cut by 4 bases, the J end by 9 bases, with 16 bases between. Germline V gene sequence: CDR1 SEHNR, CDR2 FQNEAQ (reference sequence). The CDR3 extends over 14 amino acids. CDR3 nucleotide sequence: TGTGCCAGCAGCTCCCAGCAGGGTAGGGGTGAGCAGTTCTTC. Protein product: CASSSQQGRGEQFF.

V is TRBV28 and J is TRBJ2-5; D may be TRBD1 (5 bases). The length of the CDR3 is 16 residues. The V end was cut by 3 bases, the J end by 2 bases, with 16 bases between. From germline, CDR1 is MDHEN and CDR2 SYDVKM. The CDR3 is CASSFIRDRQQETQYF. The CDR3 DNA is TGTGCCAGCAGTTTTATCAGGGATCGACAACAAGAGACCCAGTACTTC. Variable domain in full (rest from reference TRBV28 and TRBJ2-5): DVKVTQSSRYLVKRTGEKVFLECVQDMDHENMFWYRQDPGLGLRLIYFSYDVKMKEKGDIPEGYSVSREKKERFSLILESASTNQTSMYLCASSFIRDRQQETQYFGPGTRLLVL.

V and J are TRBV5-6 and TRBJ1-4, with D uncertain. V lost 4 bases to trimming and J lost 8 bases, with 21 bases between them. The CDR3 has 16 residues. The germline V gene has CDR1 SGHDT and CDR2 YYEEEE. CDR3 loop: CASSPSLKGVREKLFF. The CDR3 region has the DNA TGTGCCAGCAGCCCGAGCCTTAAGGGAGTACGGGAAAAACTGTTTTTT.

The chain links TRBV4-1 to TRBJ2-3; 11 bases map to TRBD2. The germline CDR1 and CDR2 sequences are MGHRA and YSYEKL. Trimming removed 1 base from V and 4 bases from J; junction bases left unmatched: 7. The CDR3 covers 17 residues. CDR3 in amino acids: CASSQAALAGGADTQYF. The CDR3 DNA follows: TGCGCCAGCAGCCAAGCCGCGTTAGCGGGGGGGGCAGATACGCAGTATTTT.

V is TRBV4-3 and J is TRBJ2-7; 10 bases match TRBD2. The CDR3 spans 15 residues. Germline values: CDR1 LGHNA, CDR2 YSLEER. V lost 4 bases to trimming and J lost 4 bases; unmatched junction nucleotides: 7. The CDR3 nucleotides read TGCGCCAGCAGCCCGGGGACTAGCGATCCGTACGAGCAGTACTTC. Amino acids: CASSPGTSDPYEQYF.